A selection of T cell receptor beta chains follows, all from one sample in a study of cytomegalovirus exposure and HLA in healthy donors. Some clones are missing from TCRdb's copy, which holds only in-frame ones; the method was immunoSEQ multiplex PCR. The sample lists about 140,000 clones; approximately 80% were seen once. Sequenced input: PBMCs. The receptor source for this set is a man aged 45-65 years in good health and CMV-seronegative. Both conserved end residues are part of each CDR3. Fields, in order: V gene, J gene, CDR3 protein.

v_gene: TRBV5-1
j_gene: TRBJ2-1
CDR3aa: CASSLRAGGTENEQFF

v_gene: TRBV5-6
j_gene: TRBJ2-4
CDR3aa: CASSPGTSLLADIQYF

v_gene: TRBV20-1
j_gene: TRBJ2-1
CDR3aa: CSASSNEQFF

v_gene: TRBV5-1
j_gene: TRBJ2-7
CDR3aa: CASRATGREGTYEQYF

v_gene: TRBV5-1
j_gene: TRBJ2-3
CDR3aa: CASSFDLAGSTDTQYF

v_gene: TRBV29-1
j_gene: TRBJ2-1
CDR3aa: CSVVIGAAYNEQFF

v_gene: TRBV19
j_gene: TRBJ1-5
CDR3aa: CATGGRGNQPQHF

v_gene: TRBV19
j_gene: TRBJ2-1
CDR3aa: CATSGGFLNEQFF

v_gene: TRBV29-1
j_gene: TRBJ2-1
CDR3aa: CSVVLAGEIEQFF

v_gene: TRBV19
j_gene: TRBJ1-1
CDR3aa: CASRNLYGNTEAFF

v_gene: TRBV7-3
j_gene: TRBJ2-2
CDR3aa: CASSQTGGANTGELFF

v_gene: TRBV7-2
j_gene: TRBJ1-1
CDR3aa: CASSLAGATNTEAFF

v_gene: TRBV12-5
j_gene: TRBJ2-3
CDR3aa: CASGLAGLARTDTQYF

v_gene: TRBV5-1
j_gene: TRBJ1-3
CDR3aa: CASSLQGISGNTIYF

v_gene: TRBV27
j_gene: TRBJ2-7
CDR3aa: CASSPGTGMTYEQYF

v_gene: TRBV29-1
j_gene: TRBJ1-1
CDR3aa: CSGDRLTGGQSEAFF

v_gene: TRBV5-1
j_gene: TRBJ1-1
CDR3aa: CASSLATGNMNTEAFF

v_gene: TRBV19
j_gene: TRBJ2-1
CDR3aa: CASTERLLWFF

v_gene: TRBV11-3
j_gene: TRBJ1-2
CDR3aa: CASSLGQGVYGYTF

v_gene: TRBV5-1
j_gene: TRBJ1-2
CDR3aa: CASSWGPGTENYGYTF

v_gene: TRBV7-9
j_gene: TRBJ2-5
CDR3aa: CASSQGLAGVRETRYF

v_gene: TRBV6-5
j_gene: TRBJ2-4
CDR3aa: CASSFDGGTVIQYF

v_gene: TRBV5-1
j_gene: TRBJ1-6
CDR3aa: CASSSGTEYSPLHF

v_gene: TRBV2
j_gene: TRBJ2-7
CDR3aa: CASKPGWAYEQYF

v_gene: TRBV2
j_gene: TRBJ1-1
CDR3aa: CASGGQGLTMNTEAFF

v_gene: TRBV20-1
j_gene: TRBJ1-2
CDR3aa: CSAGAGNGYTF

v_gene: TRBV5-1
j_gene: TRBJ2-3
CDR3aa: CASSLQSGLGTDTQYF

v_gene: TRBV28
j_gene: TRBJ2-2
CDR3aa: CASSQDLFTGELFF

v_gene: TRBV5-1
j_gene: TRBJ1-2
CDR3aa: CASSLQVPNYGYTF

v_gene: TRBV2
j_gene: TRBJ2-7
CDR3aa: CASSDWLINYEQYF

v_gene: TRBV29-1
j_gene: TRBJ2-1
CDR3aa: CSVEVLTSGEQFF

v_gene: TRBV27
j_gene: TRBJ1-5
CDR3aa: CASSFRGTGHNSNQPQHF

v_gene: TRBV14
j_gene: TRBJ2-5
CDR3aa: CASSPGHPKREETQYF

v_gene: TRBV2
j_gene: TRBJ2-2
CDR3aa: CASSLPTTGELFF

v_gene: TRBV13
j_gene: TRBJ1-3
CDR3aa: CASRRRDTYSGNTIYF

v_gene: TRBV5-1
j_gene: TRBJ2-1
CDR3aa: CASSPSGGGPNEQFF

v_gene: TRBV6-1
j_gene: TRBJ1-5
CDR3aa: CASSGGFNQPQHF

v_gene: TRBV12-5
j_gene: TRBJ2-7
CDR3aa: CASGLAPSAGGPYEQYF

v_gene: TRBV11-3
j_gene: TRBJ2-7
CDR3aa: CASSLTVVGTGGREQYF

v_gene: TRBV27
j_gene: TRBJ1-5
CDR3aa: CASSSLRDTYNPNQPQHF

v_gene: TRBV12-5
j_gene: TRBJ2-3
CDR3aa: CASGLGQGADTQYF

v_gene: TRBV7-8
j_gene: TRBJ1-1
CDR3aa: CASSLAHGQGLNTEAFF

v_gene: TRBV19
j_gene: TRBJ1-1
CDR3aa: CASSIGLGPEAFF

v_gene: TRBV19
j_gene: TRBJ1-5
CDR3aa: CASEDRAYQPQHF

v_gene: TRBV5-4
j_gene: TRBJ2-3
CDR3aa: CASSSKSGSGVDTQYF

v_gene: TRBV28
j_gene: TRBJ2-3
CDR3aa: CASSIPGVSTDTQYF

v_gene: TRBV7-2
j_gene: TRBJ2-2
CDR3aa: CASSLLRGAGTGELFF

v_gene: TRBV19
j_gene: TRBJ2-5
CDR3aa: CASSKREATETQYF

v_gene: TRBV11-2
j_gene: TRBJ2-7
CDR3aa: CATAPDRLRSEQYF